This T cell receptor (beta chain) was observed in a study of T cells after yellow fever vaccination. Points from the study as a whole: The CD4 and CD8 compartments had a small share of their clonotypes in common. Repertoires obtained by FACS sorting could include abundant clonotypes that entered as contaminants from the bulk population.

Trimming left V 3 bases short and J 7 bases short, with 10 bases between. The CDR3 is made up of 13 amino acids. The germline gives CDR1 LGHDT, CDR2 YNNKEL (reference sequence). Template-switching 5'RACE yielded the TCR cDNA; a universal primer site and UMIs were added in the process. TCRdb reprocessed the 5' RACE reads via MiXCR and lists one record per CDR3 protein. Among roughly 120,000 distinct CDR3 sequences listed, 7.2% were seen once. This clonotype was seen many times. Its antigen is not identified. The origin of this receptor is a man between 18 and 29 years old who received the YFV17D yellow fever vaccine. This sequence joins TRBV3-1 and TRBJ1-5; the D is unclear. The sample here was CD4+ T cells sorted from PBMCs, taken approximately 47 days after the first yellow fever vaccination. The CDR3 nucleotides are TGTGCCAGCAGCCAGAGGTTAGGCCAGCCCCAGCATTTT. Translation gives CASSQRLGQPQHF.